The next 12 T cell receptor beta chains were all read from a single sample in a study of T-cell memory formation after mild COVID-19. TCRdb reprocessed the 5' RACE reads via MiXCR and lists one record per CDR3 protein. The data hold 380,000 or so distinct CDR3 sequences, with about an eighth observed a single time. The sample comprised PBMCs or a T cell subset sorted from them (not recorded which). These receptors all stem from a man between 18 and 35 years old who had mild COVID-19 (a few samples of this study predate the infection). Cell type and time point are not known.

The chain employs TRBV5-5 and TRBJ2-3; TRBD2 aligns across 7 bases. This CDR3 comprises 15 residues. Per germline, CDR1 SGHKS and CDR2 YYEKEE (reference sequence). V gave up 0 bases and J gave up 3 bases; unmatched junction bases: 4. The CDR3 loop reads CASSLGQGGTDTQYF. As DNA, the CDR3 is TGTGCCAGCAGCTTGGGCCAGGGAGGGACAGATACGCAGTATTTT.

This chain joins TRBV7-2 and TRBJ1-5; D gene unclear. There are 15 residues in the CDR3. V shed 1 base and J shed 3 bases, with 10 bases lying between them. CDR1 is SGHTA and CDR2 is FQGNSA in the germline V gene. CDR3 residues: CASSLEAIPNQPQHF. The CDR3 DNA follows: TGTGCCAGCAGCTTAGAGGCCATACCCAATCAGCCCCAGCATTTT.

This clonotype was observed a few times. V and J are TRBV20-1 and TRBJ1-1; 8 nucleotides line up with TRBD1. Germline CDR1 reads DFQATT; CDR2 reads SNEGSKA (reference sequence). The CDR3 extends over 13 amino acids. The ends lost 5 bases at V and 4 bases at J; junction bases unmatched: 6. The CDR3 DNA follows: TGCAGTGCTCGAAGGACAGGGACCACTGAAGCTTTCTTT. Residues: CSARRTGTTEAFF.

V is TRBV15 and J is TRBJ1-1, with a tentative D call TRBD1 (5 bases). V lost 0 bases, J lost 3 bases, and 14 bases lay in between. This CDR3 spans 16 amino acids. The germline CDR1 and CDR2 sequences are LNHNV and YYDKDF (reference sequence). CDR3 sequence: CATSRDNRGEYTEAFF. The CDR3 DNA reads TGTGCCACCAGCAGAGATAACCGGGGGGAATACACTGAAGCTTTCTTT.

This chain uses TRBV6-5 with TRBJ2-4, with D perhaps matching TRBD1 or TRBD2 (5 bases each). Trimming removed 5 bases from V and 8 bases from J, with 13 bases in between. The CDR3 is 13 residues long. CDR1 and CDR2 from the germline V gene are MNHEY and SVGAGI. CDR3 loop: CASSHPGTDIQYF. The CDR3 nucleotides read TGTGCCAGCAGTCATCCTGGGACGGACATTCAGTACTTC.

Here the CDR3 reads CAALRGHGNTEAFF. In nucleotides, the CDR3 is TGTGCCGCGCTAAGGGGGCATGGGAACACTGAAGCTTTCTTT. The chain carries TRBV6-5 and TRBJ1-1, with 7 bases fitting TRBD1. Per germline, CDR1 MNHEY and CDR2 SVGAGI. V shed 11 bases and J 1 base; nucleotides not matched to a gene: 10. CDR3 length equals 14 residues.

The V call is TRBV15, the J call TRBJ1-4; 9 bases align to TRBD1. This CDR3 is built from 14 residues. The V gene's germline CDR1 is LNHNV and CDR2 YYDKDF (reference sequence). V trimming: 2 bases; J trimming: 8 bases; junction bases outside the gene matches: 3. The CDR3 sequence is CATSRPGTGEKLFF. DNA for the CDR3: TGTGCCACCAGCAGACCAGGGACAGGGGAAAAACTGTTTTTT.

The chain has TRBV4-1 and TRBJ2-7; 7 bases match TRBD1. CDR3 size: 16 residues. After removal of 0 bases from V and 4 bases from J, the junction contained 9 bases not matched to a gene. Germline loops: CDR1 MGHRA, CDR2 YSYEKL. The chain's CDR3 is CASSQERVGGGYEQYF. The CDR3 nucleotides read TGCGCCAGCAGCCAAGAACGGGTAGGGGGCGGGTACGAGCAGTACTTC.

V and J are TRBV5-1 and TRBJ1-3, with 10 bases identical to TRBD1. The length of the CDR3 is 16 residues. CDR1 is SGHRS, CDR2 YFSETQ, per germline. With V trimmed by 1 base and J by 2 bases, 3 bases remained unmatched. The CDR3 DNA sequence: TGCGCCAGCAGCTTGTGGACAGGGGGGACTGGAAACACCATATATTTT. Amino acids: CASSLWTGGTGNTIYF.

This clonotype showed up just a few times. The chain links TRBV5-1 to TRBJ2-2; 8 nucleotides agree with TRBD2. The CDR3 spans 16 residues. CDR1 and CDR2 from the germline V gene are SGHRS and YFSETQ. Trimming removed 2 bases from V and 3 bases from J; junction bases left unmatched: 6. The CDR3 is CASSLPGGQDTGELFF. For the CDR3, the DNA is TGCGCCAGCAGCTTACCGGGGGGGCAGGACACCGGGGAGCTGTTTTTT.

Of note for this clonotype: Mismatch with germline at one junction end may stem from a read error. The V gene is TRBV5-1, the J gene TRBJ2-2; D not resolved. The CDR3 contains 12 residues. The germline V gene has CDR1 SGHRS and CDR2 YFSETQ. This CDR3 reads CASILGPGELFF. CDR3 sequence (DNA): TGCGCCAGCATCTTGGGCCCCGGGGAGCTGTTTTTT.

CDR3 region: CASSAAGTSGAYEQYF. CDR3 in DNA: TGTGCCAGCAGCGCCGCCGGGACTAGCGGGGCCTACGAGCAGTACTTC. The genes are TRBV7-2 and TRBJ2-7; 13 nucleotides match TRBD2. The CDR3 runs 16 residues. Trimming at V came to 5 bases and at J to 2 bases, leaving 6 bases not matched to a gene. Per germline, CDR1 SGHTA and CDR2 FQGNSA.